This TCR beta chain was recorded in a study of blood T cell repertoires in COVID-19. The CDR3 is 17 residues long. V trimming: 3 bases; J trimming: 1 base; junction bases outside the gene matches: 8. Looked up from germline, CDR1 is KGHSH and CDR2 is LQKENI. Using immunoSEQ multiplex PCR, the repertoire was profiled, and TCRdb retains in-frame clones only, with some absent. The sample shows fewer than 250,000 clones, about 91% of them seen only once. The chain recombines TRBV18 with TRBJ1-1; 10 nucleotides match TRBD1. The sample consisted of PBMCs or T cells enriched from blood (not recorded which). The TCR originated in a woman under 40 with acute COVID-19. This CDR3 is CASSPTSGTGANTEAFF. In DNA, the CDR3 is TGTGCCAGCTCACCGACTTCCGGGACAGGGGCGAACACTGAAGCTTTCTTT.